These 32 T cell receptor beta chains were sequenced from one sample in a study of blood T cells in healthy people across ages. A sample-barcoded 5' primer and a J-beta primer mix were used in a second PCR of about 7 to 12 cycles. Each CDR3 protein gets one entry after TCRdb re-called the 5' RACE reads with MiXCR. This sample has roughly 1.5 million distinct CDR3 sequences, with about 42% found just once. Specimen: blood. The receptors here all came from a woman aged 18-29 years in good health.

This clonotype was recorded a few times. The rearrangement links TRBV20-1 to TRBJ2-3; 10 bases are shared with TRBD2. There are 16 residues in the CDR3. The V and J ends lost 0 bases and 3 bases, in that order; junction bases with no gene match: 6. Germline-derived CDR1 and CDR2 are DFQATT and SNEGSKA (reference sequence). CDR3 protein: CSARDPSGGATDTQYF. The CDR3 DNA sequence: TGCAGTGCTAGAGATCCTAGCGGGGGAGCGACAGATACGCAGTATTTT.

J is TRBJ2-4 and V is TRBV20-1, with 9 bases lining up with TRBD1. V was clipped by 3 bases and J by 2 bases; unmatched bases: 14. The CDR3 loop spans 18 amino acids. Germline CDR1 DFQATT, CDR2 SNEGSKA (reference sequence). Here the CDR3 DNA reads TGCAGTGCTAGCTCTTGGACAGGGGACACCAACTCCAAAAACATTCAGTACTTC. It codes for CSASSWTGDTNSKNIQYF.

The chain joins TRBV6-6 to TRBJ2-7; 7 positions match TRBD1. CDR1 is MNHNY and CDR2 is SVGAGI in the germline V gene (reference sequence). The CDR3 contains 16 residues. The trim removed 6 bases at V and 4 bases at J, leaving 15 bases unmatched. This CDR3 reads CASRMKEAGGIYEQYF. CDR3 coding DNA: TGTGCCAGCAGGATGAAGGAGGCAGGGGGAATATACGAGCAGTACTTC.

Many counts were recorded for this clonotype. The chain is built from TRBV29-1 and TRBJ2-3; 8 bases map to TRBD2. This CDR3 comprises 15 residues. The germline V gene has CDR1 SQVTM and CDR2 ANQGSEA. J was trimmed by 6 bases and V by 0 bases; bases with no gene match: 8. As DNA, the CDR3 is TGCAGCGTTGAAGATTACGGGGGGGCTTCTGATACGCAGTATTTT. It encodes CSVEDYGGASDTQYF.

This clonotype showed up just a few times. The rearrangement uses TRBV4-2 and TRBJ1-1; 7 bases are a match to TRBD1. From germline, CDR1 is LGHNA and CDR2 YNFKEQ. This CDR3 region has 14 residues. Trimming took 2 bases from V and 5 from J; bases not matched to a gene: 5. This chain's CDR3 is CASSQPTGRTEAFF. CDR3 bases: TGTGCCAGCAGCCAACCGACAGGGAGGACTGAAGCTTTCTTT.

This clonotype appeared a few times. The CDR3 DNA sequence: TGTGCCAGCAGCCAGATAACCACAGATACGCAGTATTTT. Translation: CASSQITTDTQYF. The chain links TRBV7-9 to TRBJ2-3; D call uncertain. This CDR3 has 13 residues. Germline V gene data show CDR1 as SEHNR and CDR2 as FQNEAQ (reference sequence). Trimming took 5 bases from V and 2 from J, leaving 8 bases between them.

The chain couples TRBV7-9 to TRBJ1-1; D uncertain. The germline V gene encodes CDR1 SEHNR and CDR2 FQNEAQ (reference sequence). V gave up 2 bases and J gave up 5 bases, with 12 bases separating them. The CDR3 is 14 amino acids. The CDR3 bases are TGTGCCAGCAGCTTACAGGAGGTAGGGACTGAAGCTTTCTTT. Amino acid sequence: CASSLQEVGTEAFF. The full variable domain, with the rest looked up from reference TRBV7-9 and TRBJ1-1, is DTGVSQNPRHKITKRGQNVTFRCDPISEHNRLYWYRQTLGQGPEFLTYFQNEAQLEKSRLLSDRFSAERPKGSFSTLEIQRTEQGDSAMYLCASSLQEVGTEAFFGQGTRLTVV.

The chain is built from TRBV20-1 and TRBJ2-7, with D possibly TRBD2 on 6 matching bases. Per the germline V gene, CDR1 is DFQATT and CDR2 is SNEGSKA (reference sequence). CDR3 size: 14 residues. Trimming pared 5 bases from V and 2 bases from J, leaving 16 bases between. In DNA, the CDR3 is TGCAGTGCTCGTAGTTGGAGGGAGCCCTACGAGCAGTACTTC. Protein sequence: CSARSWREPYEQYF.

This clonotype appeared many times. The rearrangement joins TRBV12-3 or TRBV12-4 to TRBJ2-4, with D unclear. The CDR3 is made up of 12 amino acids. V was clipped by 1 base and J by 6 bases, with 4 bases between them. CDR3 amino acids: CASSLGGNIQYF. CDR3 nucleotides: TGTGCCAGCAGTTTAGGCGGAAACATTCAGTACTTC.

There are a few counts of this clonotype. The rearrangement links TRBV3-1 to TRBJ2-6; perhaps D is TRBD1 or TRBD2 (5 bases each). Looked up from germline, CDR1 is LGHDT and CDR2 is YNNKEL (reference sequence). This CDR3 has 15 amino acids. Trimming stripped 7 bases from V and 0 bases from J, with 10 bases between. This CDR3 reads CASTEGLSGANVLTF. CDR3 DNA: TGTGCCAGCACTGAGGGGCTCTCTGGGGCCAACGTCCTGACTTTC. Full variable domain (outside the CDR3, taken from reference TRBV3-1 and TRBJ2-6): DTAVSQTPKYLVTQMGNDKSIKCEQNLGHDTMYWYKQDSKKFLKIMFSYNNKELIINETVPNRFSPKSPDKAHLNLHINSLELGDSAVYFCASTEGLSGANVLTFGAGSRLTVL.

The chain is built from TRBV27 and TRBJ1-2, with D hard to call. With 1 base removed from V and 2 bases from J, the gap between germline ends came to 11 bases. CDR3 length: 15 residues. CDR1 MNHEY and CDR2 SMNVEV come from the germline V gene (reference sequence). This CDR3 reads CASSLFSGRNYGYTF. The CDR3 nucleotides are TGTGCCAGCAGTTTATTCTCTGGACGGAACTATGGCTACACCTTC.

The gene calls are TRBV7-2 and TRBJ2-7, with D unresolved. The CDR3 is 15 amino acids. V shed 3 bases and J shed 4 bases, with 16 bases lying between them. The germline V gene encodes CDR1 SGHTA and CDR2 FQGNSA. The CDR3 nucleotides are TGTGCCAGCAGCTTCTTTGGTTCCCTAACGTACGAGCAGTACTTC. This gives the protein CASSFFGSLTYEQYF.

V and J are TRBV20-1 and TRBJ2-1, with 7 bases aligning to TRBD2. With 6 bases clipped from V and 0 bases from J, the junction kept 8 bases outside the gene matches. Per the germline V gene, CDR1 is DFQATT and CDR2 is SNEGSKA (reference sequence). This CDR3 comprises 15 residues. CDR3 sequence reads: CSAPGRGFSYNEQFF. In DNA form, the CDR3 reads TGCAGTGCGCCGGGGAGGGGATTCTCCTACAATGAGCAGTTCTTC.

V gene TRBV7-2 combines with J gene TRBJ2-1; perhaps TRBD1 as D (6 bases). V was pared by 5 bases and J by 5 bases, with 19 bases between. CDR3 length equals 16 residues. The germline CDR1 and CDR2 sequences are SGHTA and FQGNSA. This CDR3 is CASSLNGRGLNNEQFF. For the CDR3, the DNA is TGTGCCAGCAGCCTCAATGGCAGGGGCTTGAACAATGAGCAGTTCTTC.

J is TRBJ2-7 and V is TRBV7-2; 7 nucleotides agree with TRBD1. Germline values: CDR1 SGHTA, CDR2 FQGNSA. This CDR3 has 13 amino acids. V shed 7 bases, J shed 6 bases, and the junction held 9 bases outside the gene matches. The CDR3 is CASNYPTGVEQYF. The CDR3 DNA sequence: TGTGCCAGCAACTATCCAACAGGGGTCGAGCAGTACTTC.

This chain uses TRBV10-3 with TRBJ2-3, with D maybe TRBD2 (5 bases). Trimming took off 5 bases at V and 2 bases at J, with 17 bases between the two ends. The length of the CDR3 is 16 residues. Per the germline V gene, CDR1 is ENHRY and CDR2 is SYGVKD. The CDR3 nucleotides are TGTGCCATCAGTCCGGGATTAGCCCAAAACACAGATACGCAGTATTTT. Its translation is CAISPGLAQNTDTQYF.

This clonotype was observed at least ten times. This chain joins TRBV20-1 and TRBJ2-7; a weak D match, TRBD1 (5 bases). The V gene's germline CDR1 is DFQATT and CDR2 SNEGSKA (reference sequence). The CDR3 sequence is 12 residues long. V was clipped by 0 bases and J by 5 bases, with 8 bases between them. The CDR3 is CSARDREHEQYF. The CDR3 region has the DNA TGCAGTGCTAGAGACAGGGAACACGAGCAGTACTTC.

This clonotype showed up just once. The rearrangement joins TRBV20-1 to TRBJ1-2, with D tentatively TRBD1 (5 bases). Germline-derived CDR1 and CDR2 are DFQATT and SNEGSKA (reference sequence). CDR3 length: 15 residues. V was shortened by 5 bases and J by 7 bases, with 23 bases between the two germline ends. The CDR3 DNA follows: TGCAGTGCTCCAGGGAATCCCCTAGGGGCGGGTGGCTACACCTTC. Protein sequence: CSAPGNPLGAGGYTF.

This clonotype was detected only a few times. This rearrangement joins TRBV29-1 to TRBJ1-4; D remains ambiguous. The CDR3 contains 14 residues. The V end lost 6 bases, the J end lost 3 bases, and 14 bases lay between the germline ends. The germline CDR1 and CDR2 sequences are SQVTM and ANQGSEA. The CDR3 here is CSVVRLLPNEKLFF. The CDR3 coding sequence is TGCAGCGTGGTACGCCTGCTTCCTAATGAAAAACTGTTTTTT.

The V gene is TRBV20-1, the J gene TRBJ1-6; TRBD1 is a possible D gene (5 bases). The CDR3 is 15 residues long. The V and J ends lost 0 bases and 6 bases respectively, with 12 bases between them. Germline V gene data show CDR1 as DFQATT and CDR2 as SNEGSKA (reference sequence). The CDR3 nucleotides read TGCAGTGCTAGAGATCGAGGAAGGGGTAATTCACCCCTCCACTTT. As protein: CSARDRGRGNSPLHF.

The rearrangement joins TRBV20-1 to TRBJ1-2, with D possibly being TRBD1 (6 bases). The V end lost 0 bases, the J end lost 6 bases, and 14 bases lay between the germline ends. The CDR3 is made up of 14 amino acids. CDR1 is DFQATT, CDR2 SNEGSKA, per germline (reference sequence). The CDR3 reads CSARENRGAHGYTF. DNA for the CDR3: TGCAGTGCTAGAGAAAATAGGGGGGCCCATGGCTACACCTTC.

This clonotype occurred once. V and J are TRBV7-9 and TRBJ1-4; maybe TRBD1 (5 bases). Germline CDR1 and CDR2: SEHNR and FQNEAQ (reference sequence). Trimming took off 3 bases at V and 10 bases at J, with 6 bases between the two ends. CDR3 length: 11 amino acids. CDR3 sequence: CASSFQGKLFF. For the CDR3, the DNA is TGTGCCAGCAGCTTTCAGGGAAAACTGTTTTTT.

In the case of this clonotype: Since a much larger clone is just one base distant, this may be a read error. The rearrangement joins TRBV12-3 or TRBV12-4 to TRBJ2-1, with TRBD2 matching over 13 bases. The CDR3 covers 15 residues. V was clipped by 3 bases and J by 12 bases; unmatched bases: 8. The CDR3 spells CASSFTSGRAGGQFF. The DNA for the CDR3 is TGTGCCAGCAGTTTCACTAGCGGGAGGGCCGGTGGGCAGTTCTTC.

This chain connects TRBV29-1 to TRBJ1-1, with D possibly TRBD1 on 6 matching bases. Germline lookup yields CDR1 SQVTM and CDR2 ANQGSEA. V was pared by 7 bases and J by 4 bases, with 19 bases between. The CDR3 is 14 residues long. CDR3 DNA: TGCAGCGCCCTAAGAGGAGGGGGGGCCACTGAAGCTTTCTTT. It encodes CSALRGGGATEAFF.

The sample holds a few counts of this clonotype. The CDR3 DNA sequence: TGTGCCAGCAGCCAAGGTACTCGCCGAGAAGCTTTCTTT. Protein sequence: CASSQGTRREAFF. The chain has TRBV14 and TRBJ1-1; D is unclear. This CDR3 spans 13 amino acids. Germline lookup yields CDR1 SGHDN and CDR2 FVKESK. The V end lost 1 base, the J end lost 8 bases, and 11 bases lay between the germline ends.

The rearrangement uses TRBV6-6 and TRBJ1-4; TRBD1 might be the D (5 bases). Germline V gives CDR1 MNHNY, CDR2 SVGAGI (reference sequence). V lost 3 bases, J lost 8 bases, and 10 bases lay in between. The CDR3 has 13 residues. Written as DNA, the CDR3 is TGTGCCAGCAGTTATCAGGGTGGAGAAAAACTGTTTTTT. The encoded protein is CASSYQGGEKLFF.

CDR3 bases: TGTGCCAGCACTGGGAAAGTCAGGACGTCTGGAAACACCATATATTTT. This codes for CASTGKVRTSGNTIYF. This sequence joins TRBV12-3 or TRBV12-4 and TRBJ1-3; D unclear. This CDR3 is 16 amino acids long. V lost 7 bases and J 1 base, leaving 17 bases between the germline ends.

V is TRBV30 and J is TRBJ1-2, with no clear D. V dropped 2 bases and J dropped 4 bases, with 14 bases sitting between them. Germline V gene sequence: CDR1 GTSNPN, CDR2 SVGIG (reference sequence). The CDR3 has 14 amino acids. CDR3 nucleotides: TGTGCCTGGAGTCCCCAGGCAGCCAGCTATGGCTACACCTTC. The encoded protein is CAWSPQAASYGYTF.

In this sample, this clonotype turned up once. The J gene is TRBJ2-5, the V gene TRBV29-1; TRBD2 aligns across 7 bases. CDR3 size: 11 residues. Trimming at V came to 7 bases and at J to 11 bases, leaving 10 bases not matched to a gene. Germline V gives CDR1 SQVTM, CDR2 ANQGSEA. CDR3 sequence: CSAALAGEQYF. The CDR3, as DNA: TGCAGCGCTGCATTGGCGGGGGAGCAGTACTTC.

This chain uses TRBV19 with TRBJ2-3; D is ambiguous. Germline V gene data show CDR1 as LNHDA and CDR2 as SQIVND (reference sequence). The CDR3 covers 12 residues. V lost 6 bases and J 6 bases, leaving 10 bases between the germline ends. The CDR3 DNA sequence: TGTGCCAGTAGCCACAAGGCGGATACGCAGTATTTT. Translated: CASSHKADTQYF.

J is TRBJ2-4 and V is TRBV7-2; D is perhaps TRBD1 or TRBD2 (5 bases each). The end of the DNA aligns better with TRBJ2-5, so the J call may be wrong. Germline V gives CDR1 SGHTA, CDR2 FQGNSA. There are 14 residues in the CDR3. The DNA for the CDR3 is TGTGCCAGCAGCTTAAACGTGGGGGAGGAGACCCAGTACTTC. Protein sequence: CASSLNVGEETQYF.

The J gene is TRBJ2-5, the V gene TRBV5-4; no definite D call. The end of the DNA aligns better with TRBJ2-7, so the J call may be wrong. CDR1 is SGHNT and CDR2 is YYREEE in the germline V gene (reference sequence). CDR3 length equals 14 residues. The CDR3 region has the DNA TGTGCCAGCAGCTTGGAACCGGAAACCTACGAGCAGTACTTC. It is translated as CASSLEPETYEQYF.